This T cell receptor (beta chain) was sequenced for a study of cytomegalovirus exposure and HLA in healthy donors. PCR primers comprised 60 Vbeta and 13 Jbeta primers. Produced via immunoSEQ multiplex PCR; TCRdb's table is partial and in-frame only. This table has about 140,000 clones, roughly four fifths appearing once. Looked up from germline, CDR1 is MNHEY and CDR2 is SMNVEV (reference sequence). CDR3 size: 17 residues. V shed 6 bases and J 4 bases; nucleotides not matched to a gene: 16. This clonotype originated in a young man in good health and CMV-seropositive. The chain links TRBV27 to TRBJ1-2, with 8 bases fitting TRBD1. The sequencing sample was made of PBMCs. The DNA of the CDR3 is TGTGCCAGCAGGTCCGTCGGGACAGGAGGAGTGAGCTATGGCTACACCTTC. It is translated as CASRSVGTGGVSYGYTF.